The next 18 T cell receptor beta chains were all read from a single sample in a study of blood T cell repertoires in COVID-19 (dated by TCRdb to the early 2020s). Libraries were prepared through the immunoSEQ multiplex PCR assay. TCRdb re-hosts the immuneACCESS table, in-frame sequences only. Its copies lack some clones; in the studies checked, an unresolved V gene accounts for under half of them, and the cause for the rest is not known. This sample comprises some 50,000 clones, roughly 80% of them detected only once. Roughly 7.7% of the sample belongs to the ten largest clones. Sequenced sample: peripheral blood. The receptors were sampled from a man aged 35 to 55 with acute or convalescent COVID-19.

CDR3 amino acids: CASSSTWSGEQYF. The CDR3 nucleotides read TGTGCCAGCAGCTCCACCTGGTCGGGGGAGCAGTACTTC. The chain recombines TRBV7-9 with TRBJ2-7; tentatively, D is TRBD2 (5 bases). V lost 4 bases and J 7 bases, leaving 14 bases between the germline ends. There are 13 residues in the CDR3. Looked up from germline, CDR1 is SEHNR and CDR2 is FQNEAQ (reference sequence).

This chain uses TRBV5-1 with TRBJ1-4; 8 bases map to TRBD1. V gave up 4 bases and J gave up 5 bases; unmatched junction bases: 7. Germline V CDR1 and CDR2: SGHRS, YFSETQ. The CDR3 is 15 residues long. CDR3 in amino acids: CASSQEGTGNEKLFF. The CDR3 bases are TGCGCCAGCAGCCAGGAGGGGACAGGCAATGAAAAACTGTTTTTT.

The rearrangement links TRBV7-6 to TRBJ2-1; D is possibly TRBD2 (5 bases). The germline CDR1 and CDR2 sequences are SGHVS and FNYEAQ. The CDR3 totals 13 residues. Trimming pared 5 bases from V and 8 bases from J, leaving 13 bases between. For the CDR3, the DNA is TGTGCCAGCAGCGCCCGTGAGAGGGATGAGCAGTTCTTC. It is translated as CASSARERDEQFF.

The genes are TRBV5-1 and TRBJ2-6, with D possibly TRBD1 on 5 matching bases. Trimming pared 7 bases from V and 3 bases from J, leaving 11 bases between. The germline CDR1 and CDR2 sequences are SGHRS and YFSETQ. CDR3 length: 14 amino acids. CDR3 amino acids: CASQQQDGANVLTF. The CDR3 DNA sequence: TGCGCCAGCCAGCAACAGGATGGGGCCAACGTCCTGACTTTC. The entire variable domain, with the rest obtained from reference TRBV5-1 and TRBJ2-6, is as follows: KAGVTQTPRYLIKTRGQQVTLSCSPISGHRSVSWYQQTPGQGLQFLFEYFSETQRNKGNFPGRFSGRQFSNSRSEMNVSTLELGDSALYLCASQQQDGANVLTFGAGSRLTVL.

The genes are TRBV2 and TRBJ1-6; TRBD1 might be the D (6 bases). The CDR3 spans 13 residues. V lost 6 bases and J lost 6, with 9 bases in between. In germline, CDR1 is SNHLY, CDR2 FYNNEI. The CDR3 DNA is TGTGCCAGCAGGACAGGTTTTAATTCACCCCTCCACTTT. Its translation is CASRTGFNSPLHF.

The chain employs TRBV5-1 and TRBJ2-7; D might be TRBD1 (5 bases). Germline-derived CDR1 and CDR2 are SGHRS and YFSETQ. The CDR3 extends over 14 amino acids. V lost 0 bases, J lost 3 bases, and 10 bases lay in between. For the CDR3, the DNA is TGCGCCAGCAGCTTGGAGTCCCAGGGCTACGAGCAGTACTTC. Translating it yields CASSLESQGYEQYF. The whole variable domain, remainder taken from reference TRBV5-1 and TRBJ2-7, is KAGVTQTPRYLIKTRGQQVTLSCSPISGHRSVSWYQQTPGQGLQFLFEYFSETQRNKGNFPGRFSGRQFSNSRSEMNVSTLELGDSALYLCASSLESQGYEQYFGPGTRLTVT.

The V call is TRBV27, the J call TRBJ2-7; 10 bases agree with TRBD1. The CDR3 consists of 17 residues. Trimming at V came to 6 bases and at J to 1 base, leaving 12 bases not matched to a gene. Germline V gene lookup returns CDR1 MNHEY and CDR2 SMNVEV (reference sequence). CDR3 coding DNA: TGTGCCAGCAGGAGACAGGGGGCGTCTCCAAGTTCCTACGAGCAGTACTTC. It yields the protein CASRRQGASPSSYEQYF.

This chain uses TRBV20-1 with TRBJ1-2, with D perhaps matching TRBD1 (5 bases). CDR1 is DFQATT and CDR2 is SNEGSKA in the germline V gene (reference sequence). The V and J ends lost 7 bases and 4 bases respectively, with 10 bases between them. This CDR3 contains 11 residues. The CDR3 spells CSVSGSYGYTF. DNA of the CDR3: TGCAGTGTCTCAGGGTCCTATGGCTACACCTTC.

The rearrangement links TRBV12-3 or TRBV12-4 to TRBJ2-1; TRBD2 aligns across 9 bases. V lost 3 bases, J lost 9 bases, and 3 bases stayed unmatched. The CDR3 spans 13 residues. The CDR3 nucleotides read TGTGCCAGCAGTTTCGGACTAGCGACTGAGCAGTTCTTC. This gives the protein CASSFGLATEQFF.

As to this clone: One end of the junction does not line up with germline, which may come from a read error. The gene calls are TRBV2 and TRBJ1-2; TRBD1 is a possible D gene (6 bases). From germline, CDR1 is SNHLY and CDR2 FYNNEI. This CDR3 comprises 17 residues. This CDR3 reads CASKGGGPGAPLAPFDF. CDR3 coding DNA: TGTGCCAGCAAGGGAGGGGGGCCAGGAGCCCCTCTGGCCCCTTTTGACTTC.

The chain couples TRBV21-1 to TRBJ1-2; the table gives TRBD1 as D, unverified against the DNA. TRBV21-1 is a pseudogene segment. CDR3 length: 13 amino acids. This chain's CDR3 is CASRVGTYYGYTF. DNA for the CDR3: TGTGCCAGCAGGGTGGGCACCTACTATGGCTACACCTTC.

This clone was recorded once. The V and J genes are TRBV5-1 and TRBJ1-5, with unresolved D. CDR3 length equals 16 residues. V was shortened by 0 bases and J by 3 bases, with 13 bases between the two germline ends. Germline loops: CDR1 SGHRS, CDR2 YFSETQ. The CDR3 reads CASSLGATVDNQPQHF. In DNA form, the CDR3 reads TGCGCCAGCAGCTTGGGGGCTACGGTGGACAATCAGCCCCAGCATTTT.

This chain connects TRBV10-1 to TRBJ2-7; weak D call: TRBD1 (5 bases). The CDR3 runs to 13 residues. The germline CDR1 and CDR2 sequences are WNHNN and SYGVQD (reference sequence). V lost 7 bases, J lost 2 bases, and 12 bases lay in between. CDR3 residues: CASIRQGAYEQYF. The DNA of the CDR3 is TGCGCCAGCATTAGGCAGGGCGCCTACGAGCAGTACTTC.

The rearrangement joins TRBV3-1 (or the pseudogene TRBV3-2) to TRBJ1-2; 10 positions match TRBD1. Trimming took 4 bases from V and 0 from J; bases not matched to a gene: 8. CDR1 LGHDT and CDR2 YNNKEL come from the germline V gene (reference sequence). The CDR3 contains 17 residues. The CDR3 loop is CASSPRDRGGTNYGYTF. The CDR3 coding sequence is TGTGCCAGCAGCCCCCGGGACAGGGGTGGTACTAACTATGGCTACACCTTC.

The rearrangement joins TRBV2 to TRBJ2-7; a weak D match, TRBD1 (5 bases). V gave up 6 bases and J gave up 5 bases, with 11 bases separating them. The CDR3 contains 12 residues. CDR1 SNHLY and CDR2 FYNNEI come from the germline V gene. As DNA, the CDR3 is TGTGCCAGCAGGGCCTTGGGGCACGAGCAGTACTTC. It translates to CASRALGHEQYF.

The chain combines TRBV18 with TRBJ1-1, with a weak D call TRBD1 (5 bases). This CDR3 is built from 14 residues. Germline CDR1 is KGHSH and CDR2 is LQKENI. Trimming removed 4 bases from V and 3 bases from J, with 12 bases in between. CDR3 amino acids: CASSQGWGDTEAFF. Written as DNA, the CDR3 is TGTGCCAGCTCACAGGGATGGGGGGACACTGAAGCTTTCTTT. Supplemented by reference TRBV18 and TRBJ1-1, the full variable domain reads NAGVMQNPRHLVRRRGQEARLRCSPMKGHSHVYWYRQLPEEGLKFMVYLQKENIIDESGMPKERFSAEFPKEGPSILRIQQVVRGDSAAYFCASSQGWGDTEAFFGQGTRLTVV.

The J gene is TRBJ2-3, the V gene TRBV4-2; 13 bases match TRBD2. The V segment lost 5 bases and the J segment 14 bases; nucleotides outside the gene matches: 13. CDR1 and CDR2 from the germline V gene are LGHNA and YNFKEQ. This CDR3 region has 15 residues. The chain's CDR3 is CASSGPGTSGDQRYF. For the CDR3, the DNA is TGTGCCAGCAGCGGACCCGGGACTAGCGGGGACCAGAGGTATTTT.

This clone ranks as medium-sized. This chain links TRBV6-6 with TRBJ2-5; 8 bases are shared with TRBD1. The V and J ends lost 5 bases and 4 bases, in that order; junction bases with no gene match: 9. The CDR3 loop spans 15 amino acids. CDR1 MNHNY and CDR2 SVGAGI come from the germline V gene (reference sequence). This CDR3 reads CASSNFQGALETQYF. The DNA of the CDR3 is TGTGCCAGCAGTAATTTTCAGGGGGCCTTAGAGACCCAGTACTTC.